The present entry profiles one TCR beta chain with its context. Its antigen is unidentified. Since a far larger clone is one base different, this is likely a read error. The data are from a study of shared clonotypes between healthy human individuals. 250 to 350 ng DNA, roughly 30,000 T cell genomes, went into unsorted PBMC replicate PCRs. Study processing details: Junction-only sequences produced by ImmunoSEQ had no quality scores, so filtering differed. Sequenced by immunoSEQ multiplex PCR; TCRdb stores in-frame clones only, minus some. The V and J calls and clone size were taken over from that table, and D and trimming were inferred from the DNA. The repertoire holds approximately 500,000 clones, with over 75% as singletons. General observations from the study: Few donors restricted represented genetic and exposure-history diversity. How much donors shared clonotypes was expected to be affected by sequencing depth.

The sequence came from a woman in her thirties or forties in good health. Some clones in this sample may be carry-over from other donors' samples. Sample: PBMCs.

CDR3 protein: CASGSGLLGPSETQYF. CDR3 sequence (DNA): TGTGCTAGTGGTTCGGGGCTACTGGGGCCTTCGGAGACCCAGTACTTC. The chain uses TRBV12-5 and TRBJ2-5; D is possibly TRBD1 or TRBD2 (5 bases each). Germline V gene data show CDR1 as LGHNT and CDR2 as FRNRAP. The CDR3 contains 16 residues. Trimming stripped 4 bases from V and 5 bases from J, with 20 bases between.